The 20 T cell receptor beta chains below were found in one sample sequenced in a study of OX40 agonist ivuxolimab in advanced cancers. Libraries were prepared by immunoSEQ multiplex PCR; TCRdb keeps only in-frame clonotypes and omits some of them. The sample comprises over 55,000 clones, 80% to 90% of which are singletons, and about 2.4% rests with the top ten. The sample in question was CD4+ or CD8+ T cells sorted from blood, obtained in a trial of the OX40 agonist ivuxolimab. The receptors come from an adult with an advanced solid tumor such as melanoma, head and neck, liver or kidney cancer.

The chain employs TRBV4-2 and TRBJ1-3; possible D gene TRBD1, 5 bases. The germline V gene encodes CDR1 LGHNA and CDR2 YNFKEQ. The CDR3 is 14 residues long. V was cut by 6 bases and J by 2 bases, with 11 bases left in between. CDR3 residues: CASSDGGAGNTIYF. For the CDR3, the DNA is TGTGCCAGCAGTGATGGGGGGGCTGGAAACACCATATATTTT.

This clone appeared a single time. This chain uses TRBV7-9 with TRBJ2-2; D is possibly TRBD1 (5 bases). CDR3 length: 17 amino acids. Germline CDR1 reads SEHNR; CDR2 reads FQNEAQ (reference sequence). The germline V and J ends were trimmed by 7 bases and 5 bases, with 23 bases remaining between them. The CDR3 reads CASTPIKISGSTGELFF. CDR3 sequence (DNA): TGTGCCAGCACCCCAATTAAGATATCAGGGTCTACCGGGGAGCTGTTTTTT.

J is TRBJ1-3 and V is TRBV30; TRBD1 might be the D (6 bases). The germline V and J ends were trimmed by 8 bases and 4 bases, with 12 bases remaining between them. This CDR3 is built from 12 residues. Germline CDR1 GTSNPN, CDR2 SVGIG (reference sequence). As DNA, the CDR3 is TGTGCCCTCGGGACATCGGGAAACACCATATATTTT. As protein: CALGTSGNTIYF.

Only a few counts were recorded for this clone. V gene TRBV6-6 combines with J gene TRBJ2-5, with D possibly called TRBD1 or TRBD2 (6 bases each). Trimming removed 6 bases at V and 1 base at J, with 18 bases between. The CDR3 covers 16 residues. CDR1 MNHNY and CDR2 SVGAGI come from the germline V gene (reference sequence). CDR3 sequence reads: CASSRRGQGFQETQYF. In DNA form, the CDR3 reads TGTGCCAGCAGCCGCCGGGGGCAGGGCTTCCAAGAGACCCAGTACTTC.

The chain joins TRBV7-9 to TRBJ1-1; maybe TRBD1 (6 bases). Germline V gene data show CDR1 as SEHNR and CDR2 as FQNEAQ (reference sequence). The CDR3 consists of 18 residues. V lost 1 base and J lost 5, with 23 bases in between. The DNA of the CDR3 is TGTGCCAGCAGCTTAGGGCTTCCCACCCGGGGGGCGGGAACTGAAGCTTTCTTT. It codes for CASSLGLPTRGAGTEAFF.

The gene calls are TRBV7-9 and TRBJ2-1; no reliable D call. The CDR3 totals 15 residues. In germline, CDR1 is SEHNR, CDR2 FQNEAQ (reference sequence). Trimming shortened V by 5 bases and J by 0 bases, and 11 bases separated the two germline ends. The DNA for the CDR3 is TGTGCCAGCAGCCTGGACGGAGTCTCCTACAATGAGCAGTTCTTC. Protein: CASSLDGVSYNEQFF.

This chain connects TRBV2 to TRBJ1-5; D is possibly TRBD1 (5 bases). The CDR3 is made up of 15 amino acids. The germline V gene has CDR1 SNHLY and CDR2 FYNNEI. The V end was cut by 6 bases, the J end by 0 bases, with 12 bases between. The CDR3 sequence is CASRGTTVSNQPQHF. The CDR3 nucleotides are TGTGCCAGCAGGGGTACGACAGTTAGCAATCAGCCCCAGCATTTT.

The gene calls are TRBV25-1 and TRBJ2-7; D not certain. Deletions cut 6 bases from V and 4 bases from J, with 7 bases between. The CDR3 totals 11 residues. Germline CDR1 reads MGHDK; CDR2 reads SYGVNS. CDR3 sequence (DNA): TGTGCCAGCAGCTACAGTTACGAGCAGTACTTC. Protein sequence: CASSYSYEQYF.

The gene calls are TRBV25-1 and TRBJ1-2; D gene unclear. In germline, CDR1 is MGHDK, CDR2 SYGVNS. CDR3 length: 11 residues. V lost 4 bases and J 8 bases, leaving 8 bases between the germline ends. CDR3 nucleotide sequence: TGTGCCAGCAGTGCTTACACCGGCTACACCTTC. It encodes CASSAYTGYTF.

The chain uses TRBV5-6 and TRBJ1-5; 9 nucleotides line up with TRBD1. Germline V gene data show CDR1 as SGHDT and CDR2 as YYEEEE. This CDR3 region has 17 residues. V gave up 2 bases and J gave up 4 bases; unmatched junction bases: 10. CDR3 loop: CASSFKQGANSNQPQHF. CDR3 sequence (DNA): TGTGCCAGCAGCTTTAAACAGGGGGCTAACTCGAATCAGCCCCAGCATTTT.

The chain recombines TRBV9 with TRBJ1-1; D is uncertain. CDR1 and CDR2 (germline): SGDLS, YYNGEE. CDR3 size: 12 residues. V lost 3 bases to trimming and J lost 1 base, with 4 bases between them. CDR3 bases: TGTGCCAGCAGCGCAGAGAACACTGAAGCTTTCTTT. Residues: CASSAENTEAFF.

The chain couples TRBV18 to TRBJ2-4; weak D call: TRBD2 (5 bases). The V gene's germline CDR1 is KGHSH and CDR2 LQKENI. V dropped 8 bases and J dropped 7 bases, with 15 bases sitting between them. CDR3 length equals 13 residues. CDR3 bases: TGTGCCAGCGGCAAGGGTCGGGGTAACATTCAGTACTTC. It encodes CASGKGRGNIQYF.

The chain joins TRBV11-2 to TRBJ2-3; D unresolved. This CDR3 spans 16 amino acids. V lost 3 bases to trimming and J lost 2 bases, with 15 bases between them. Germline lookup yields CDR1 SGHAT and CDR2 FQNNGV. The CDR3 is CASSLASVMYTDTQYF. CDR3 nucleotides: TGTGCCAGCAGCTTGGCTTCGGTGATGTACACAGATACGCAGTATTTT. The variable domain in full, completed from reference TRBV11-2 and TRBJ2-3, reads EAGVAQSPRYKIIEKRQSVAFWCNPISGHATLYWYQQILGQGPKLLIQFQNNGVVDDSQLPKDRFSAERLKGVDSTLKIQPAKLEDSAVYLCASSLASVMYTDTQYFGPGTRLTVL.

The chain links TRBV27 to TRBJ1-2, with D tentatively TRBD1 (5 bases). This CDR3 is built from 19 residues. Per germline, CDR1 MNHEY and CDR2 SMNVEV (reference sequence). Trimming stripped 3 bases from V and 0 bases from J, with 23 bases between. CDR3 DNA sequence: TGTGCCAGCAGTTTCAGGGTAGACCCAAGGACCTTTACTAACTATGGCTACACCTTC. This sequence encodes CASSFRVDPRTFTNYGYTF.

The rearrangement joins TRBV9 to TRBJ2-2; 11 nucleotides align to TRBD1. Germline assignment: CDR1 SGDLS and CDR2 YYNGEE. The CDR3 extends over 14 amino acids. The V segment lost 5 bases and the J segment 4 bases; nucleotides outside the gene matches: 1. The CDR3 bases are TGTGCCAGCAGAGGACAGGGGGCCACCGGGGAGCTGTTTTTT. Translation gives CASRGQGATGELFF.

The chain employs TRBV25-1 and TRBJ1-1; possible D gene TRBD1, 6 bases. From germline, CDR1 is MGHDK and CDR2 SYGVNS. Deletions cut 4 bases from V and 0 bases from J, with 9 bases between. The CDR3 spans 14 residues. CDR3 residues: CASSVTGMNTEAFF. The CDR3 DNA reads as TGTGCCAGCAGTGTTACAGGGATGAACACTGAAGCTTTCTTT.

With respect to this clone: At one end, the junction sequence differs from germline, possibly due to a read error. The chain couples TRBV7-7 to TRBJ2-3, with a possible D match to TRBD1 (6 bases). The length of the CDR3 is 14 residues. CDR1 SSHAT and CDR2 FNYEAQ come from the germline V gene (reference sequence). CDR3: CASSFGQSSDTQYF. The CDR3 nucleotides are TGTGCTAGCAGTTTTGGACAGTCGTCAGATACGCAGTATTTT.

The CDR3, as DNA: TGTGCCAGCAGCTTAAAGGCCGGGACAGGGTTGACTGAAGCTTTCTTT. Translating gives CASSLKAGTGLTEAFF. The J gene is TRBJ1-1, the V gene TRBV13, with 9 positions matching TRBD1. J lost 5 bases, V lost 2 bases, and 9 bases had no gene match. The CDR3 consists of 16 residues. Germline V gives CDR1 PRHDT, CDR2 FYEKMQ (reference sequence).

This clone was seen once. The CDR3 region is CSAQGNEKLFF. The DNA for the CDR3 is TGCAGTGCACAGGGGAATGAAAAACTGTTTTTT. V and J are TRBV20-1 and TRBJ1-4; 7 bases map to TRBD1. The CDR3 has 11 residues. With V trimmed by 6 bases and J by 5 bases, 0 bases remained unmatched. Germline V gene sequence: CDR1 DFQATT, CDR2 SNEGSKA (reference sequence).

This chain links TRBV6-6 with TRBJ1-2; D is possibly TRBD1 (5 bases). Germline loops: CDR1 MNHNY, CDR2 SVGAGI (reference sequence). This CDR3 spans 12 amino acids. Trimming pared 7 bases from V and 4 bases from J, leaving 10 bases between. CDR3 sequence: CASTPDTYGYTF. The CDR3 DNA is TGTGCCAGCACCCCGGACACCTATGGCTACACCTTC.